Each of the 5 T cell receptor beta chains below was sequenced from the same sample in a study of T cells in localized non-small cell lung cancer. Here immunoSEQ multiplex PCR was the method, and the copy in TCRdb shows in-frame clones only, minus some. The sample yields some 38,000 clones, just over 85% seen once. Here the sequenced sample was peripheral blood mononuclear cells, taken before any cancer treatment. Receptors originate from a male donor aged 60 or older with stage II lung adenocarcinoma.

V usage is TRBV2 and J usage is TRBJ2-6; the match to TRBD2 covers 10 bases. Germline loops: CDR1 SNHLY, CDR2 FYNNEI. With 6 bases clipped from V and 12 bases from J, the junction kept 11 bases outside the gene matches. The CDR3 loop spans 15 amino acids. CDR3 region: CASSSSGGQLSVLTF. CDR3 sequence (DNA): TGTGCCAGCAGCTCTAGCGGGGGACAACTTAGCGTCCTGACTTTC.

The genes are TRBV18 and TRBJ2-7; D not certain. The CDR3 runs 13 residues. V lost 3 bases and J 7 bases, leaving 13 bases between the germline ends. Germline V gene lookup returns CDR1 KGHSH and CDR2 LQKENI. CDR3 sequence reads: CASSPVSLGEQYF. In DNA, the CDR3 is TGTGCCAGCTCACCTGTCTCATTGGGGGAGCAGTACTTC.

The CDR3 region has the DNA TGCGCCAGCAGCTTGTTGGCGGGTCCGGGGACAGCTACGGCGGGTGGCTACACCTTC. Amino acid sequence: CASSLLAGPGTATAGGYTF. The rearrangement joins TRBV5-1 to TRBJ1-2; 7 positions agree with TRBD1. Unmatched junction bases numbered 22, after V lost 1 base and J lost 7 bases. Germline CDR1 SGHRS, CDR2 YFSETQ. This CDR3 region has 19 residues.

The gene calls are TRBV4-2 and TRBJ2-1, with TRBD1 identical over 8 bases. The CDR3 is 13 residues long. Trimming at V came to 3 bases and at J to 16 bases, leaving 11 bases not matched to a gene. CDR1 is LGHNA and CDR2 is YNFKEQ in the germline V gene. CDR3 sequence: CASSHRLEQGVFF. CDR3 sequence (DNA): TGTGCCAGCAGCCACAGGCTTGAACAGGGGGTCTTCTTC.

CDR3 sequence: CASSPAGASSDTIYF. The CDR3 DNA sequence: TGTGCCAGCAGTCCCGCGGGGGCTTCTAGTGACACCATATATTTT. V gene TRBV6-1 combines with J gene TRBJ1-3, with D maybe TRBD1 (6 bases). Germline V gives CDR1 MNHNS, CDR2 SASEGT. This CDR3 comprises 15 residues. Trimming removed 5 bases from V and 8 bases from J, with 19 bases in between.